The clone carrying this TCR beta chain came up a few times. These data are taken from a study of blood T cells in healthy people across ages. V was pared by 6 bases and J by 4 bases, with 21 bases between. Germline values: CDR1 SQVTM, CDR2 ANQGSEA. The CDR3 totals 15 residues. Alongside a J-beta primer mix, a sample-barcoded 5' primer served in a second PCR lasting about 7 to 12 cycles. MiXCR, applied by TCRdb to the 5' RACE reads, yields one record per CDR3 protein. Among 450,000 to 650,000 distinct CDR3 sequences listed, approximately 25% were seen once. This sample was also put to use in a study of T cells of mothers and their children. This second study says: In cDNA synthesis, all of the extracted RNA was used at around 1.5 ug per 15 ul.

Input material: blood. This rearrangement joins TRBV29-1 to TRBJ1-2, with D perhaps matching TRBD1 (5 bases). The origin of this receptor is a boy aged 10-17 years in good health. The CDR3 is CSVSEQGWSPYGYTF. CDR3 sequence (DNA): TGCAGCGTGTCGGAGCAGGGATGGAGTCCCTATGGCTACACCTTC.